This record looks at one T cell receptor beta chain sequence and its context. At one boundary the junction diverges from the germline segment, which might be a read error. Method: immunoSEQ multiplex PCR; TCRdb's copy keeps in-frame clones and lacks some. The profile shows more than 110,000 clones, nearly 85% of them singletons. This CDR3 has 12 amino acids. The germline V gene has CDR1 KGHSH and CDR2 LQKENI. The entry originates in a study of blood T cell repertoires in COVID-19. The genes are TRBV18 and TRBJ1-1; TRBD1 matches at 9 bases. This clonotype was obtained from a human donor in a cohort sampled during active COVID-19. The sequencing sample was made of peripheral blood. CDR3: CASSPQGAKAFF. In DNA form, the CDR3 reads TGTGCCAGCTCGCCACAGGGGGCTAAAGCTTTCTTT. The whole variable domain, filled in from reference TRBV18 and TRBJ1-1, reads NAGVMQNPRHLVRRRGQEARLRCSPMKGHSHVYWYRQLPEEGLKFMVYLQKENIIDESGMPKERFSAEFPKEGPSILRIQQVVRGDSAAYFCASSPQGAKAFFGQGTRLTVV.